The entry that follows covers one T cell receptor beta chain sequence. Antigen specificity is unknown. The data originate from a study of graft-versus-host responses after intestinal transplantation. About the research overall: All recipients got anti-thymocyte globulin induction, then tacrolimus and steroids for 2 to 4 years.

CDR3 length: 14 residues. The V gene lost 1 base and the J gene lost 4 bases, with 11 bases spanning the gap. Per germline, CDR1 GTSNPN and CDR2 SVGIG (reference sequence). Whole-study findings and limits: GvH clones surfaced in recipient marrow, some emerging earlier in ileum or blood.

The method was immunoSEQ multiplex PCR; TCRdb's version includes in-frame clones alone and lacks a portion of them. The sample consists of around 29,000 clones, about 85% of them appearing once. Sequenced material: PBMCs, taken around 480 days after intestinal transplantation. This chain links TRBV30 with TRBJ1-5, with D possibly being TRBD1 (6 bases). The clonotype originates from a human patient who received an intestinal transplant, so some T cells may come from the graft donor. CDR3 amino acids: CAWSAGVGNQPQHF. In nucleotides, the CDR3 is TGTGCCTGGAGTGCAGGGGTTGGGAATCAGCCCCAGCATTTT. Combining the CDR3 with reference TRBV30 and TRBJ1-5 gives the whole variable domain SQTIHQWPATLVQPVGSPLSLECTVEGTSNPNLYWYRQAAGRGLQLLFYSVGIGQISSEVPQNLSASRPQDRQFILSSKKLLLSDSGFYLCAWSAGVGNQPQHFGDGTRLSIL.